One and the same sample provided the 22 T cell receptor beta chains below, sequenced in a study of T cell repertoires in cytomegalovirus infection. TCRdb reprocessed the reads via MiXCR and lists one record per CDR3 protein. The profile shows about 830,000 distinct CDR3 sequences, 30% to 35% of them singletons. No antigen has been identified for these receptors. Sequencing used cultured CD8+ T cells from PBMCs, obtained from culture after CMV antigen stimulation. Every receptor here comes from a human donor in good health (CMV status not recorded). Some clones in this sample may be carry-over from other donors' samples.

This rearrangement joins TRBV12-5 to TRBJ2-7; D remains unclear. This CDR3 has 14 amino acids. Trimming removed 1 base from V and 2 bases from J, with 9 bases in between. The germline CDR1 and CDR2 sequences are LGHNT and FRNRAP. The CDR3, as DNA: TGTGCTAGTGGTTTGGCCGGACGAGCCTACGAGCAGTACTTC. Residues: CASGLAGRAYEQYF. The full variable domain, completed using reference TRBV12-5 and TRBJ2-7, is DARVTQTPRHKVTEMGQEVTMRCQPILGHNTVFWYRQTMMQGLELLAYFRNRAPLDDSGMPKDRFSAEMPDATLATLKIQPSEPRDSAVYFCASGLAGRAYEQYFGPGTRLTVT.

This clonotype was recorded a few times. This rearrangement joins TRBV7-3 to TRBJ1-2; 12 bases agree with TRBD1. The germline V gene encodes CDR1 SGHTA and CDR2 FQGTGA. The CDR3 covers 16 residues. The trim removed 1 base at V and 8 bases at J, leaving 8 bases unmatched. CDR3 residues: CASSLNAGTGGEGYTF. The CDR3 bases are TGTGCCAGCAGCTTAAACGCCGGGACAGGGGGCGAAGGCTACACCTTC.

Only a few counts were recorded for this clonotype. The chain carries TRBV29-1 and TRBJ2-7, with TRBD1 identical over 8 bases. Looked up from germline, CDR1 is SQVTM and CDR2 is ANQGSEA. The V gene end was trimmed by 4 bases and the J gene end by 6 bases; junction bases not matched to a gene: 8. CDR3 length equals 13 residues. The CDR3 protein is CSVVTGGSGEQYF. The CDR3 nucleotides read TGCAGCGTTGTTACAGGGGGATCCGGCGAGCAGTACTTC.

The chain uses TRBV28 and TRBJ2-3; 10 positions agree with TRBD1. Germline V gene data show CDR1 as MDHEN and CDR2 as SYDVKM. There are 18 residues in the CDR3. V lost 3 bases, J lost 1 base, and 10 bases stayed unmatched. The CDR3 reads CASSFGQGVDAGTDTQYF. The CDR3 DNA reads TGTGCCAGCAGTTTCGGACAGGGGGTAGATGCTGGCACAGATACGCAGTATTTT.

This clonotype was observed a few times. This chain joins TRBV20-1 and TRBJ1-2; the match to TRBD1 covers 8 bases. Germline V gene lookup returns CDR1 DFQATT and CDR2 SNEGSKA (reference sequence). The CDR3 is 12 amino acids. V shed 4 bases, J shed 4 bases, and the junction held 2 bases outside the gene matches. The CDR3 bases are TGCAGTGCTAAAGACAGGGGCTATGGCTACACCTTC. Translating gives CSAKDRGYGYTF.

In this sample, this clonotype turned up a few times. The gene calls are TRBV15 and TRBJ2-7; 10 positions match TRBD1. Unmatched junction bases numbered 6, after V lost 0 bases and J lost 4 bases. The CDR3 is made up of 16 amino acids. Germline V gives CDR1 LNHNV, CDR2 YYDKDF (reference sequence). The CDR3 here is CATSREPGQGIYEQYF. In nucleotides, the CDR3 is TGTGCCACCAGCAGAGAACCGGGACAGGGGATTTACGAGCAGTACTTC.

This clonotype was observed at least ten times. The chain employs TRBV7-2 and TRBJ2-1; tentatively, D is TRBD1 or TRBD2 (5 bases each). V lost 5 bases, J lost 0 bases, and 11 bases lay in between. CDR1 is SGHTA, CDR2 FQGNSA, per germline. The CDR3 covers 15 residues. The CDR3 DNA reads TGTGCCAGCAGCCTGGGACGGATCTCCTACAATGAGCAGTTCTTC. Amino acid sequence: CASSLGRISYNEQFF.

This chain connects TRBV6-1 to TRBJ2-1; D gene ambiguous. V dropped 7 bases and J dropped 7 bases, with 5 bases sitting between them. Germline-derived CDR1 and CDR2 are MNHNS and SASEGT. The length of the CDR3 is 10 residues. The CDR3: CASTENEQFF. Here the CDR3 DNA reads TGTGCCAGCACAGAAAATGAGCAGTTCTTC.

The chain carries TRBV12-3 or TRBV12-4 and TRBJ2-7, with TRBD1 as a possible D gene (5 bases). CDR3 length: 12 amino acids. V was shortened by 7 bases and J by 5 bases, with 12 bases between the two germline ends. CDR3 nucleotide sequence: TGTGCCAGCAATCGGTTGGGGCACGAGCAGTACTTC. Translation gives CASNRLGHEQYF.

This clonotype was seen many times. The chain couples TRBV19 to TRBJ1-1, with D maybe TRBD1 (5 bases). The length of the CDR3 is 15 residues. V dropped 5 bases and J dropped 1 base, with 14 bases sitting between them. The germline V gene encodes CDR1 LNHDA and CDR2 SQIVND (reference sequence). CDR3 sequence: CASSAPGRRNTEAFF. For the CDR3, the DNA is TGTGCCAGTAGTGCCCCGGGACGGAGGAACACTGAAGCTTTCTTT.

This chain connects TRBV14 to TRBJ1-4; D is uncertain. CDR1 and CDR2 from the germline V gene are SGHDN and FVKESK. The V end was cut by 1 base, the J end by 8 bases, with 8 bases between. This CDR3 is built from 13 residues. The chain's CDR3 is CASSQGVEEKLFF. CDR3 DNA: TGTGCCAGCAGCCAAGGGGTAGAGGAAAAACTGTTTTTT.

This clonotype has more than one count but fewer than ten. The chain recombines TRBV6-1 with TRBJ1-2, with D tentatively TRBD1 (6 bases). The ends were cut back, 7 bases at V and 8 bases at J, with 23 bases in the middle. Germline assignment: CDR1 MNHNS and CDR2 SASEGT. The CDR3 length is 15 residues. The CDR3 spells CASMDTDRYYRGYTF. CDR3 DNA sequence: TGTGCCAGCATGGACACCGACAGGTATTATCGCGGCTACACCTTC.

For this clonotype: A much bigger clone sits one base away, suggesting this may be a read error. The chain combines TRBV6-1 with TRBJ1-3; D is unresolved. The CDR3 sequence is 15 residues long. Germline values: CDR1 MNHNS, CDR2 SASEGT. CDR3 loop: CANSLEGLGGNTIYF. The DNA for the CDR3 is TGTGCCAACAGTCTTGAGGGCCTCGGAGGAAACACCATATATTTT.

This clonotype was counted ten times or more. The V gene is TRBV7-8, the J gene TRBJ2-1; D uncertain. The V end was cut by 1 base, the J end by 7 bases, with 11 bases between. The V gene's germline CDR1 is SGHVS and CDR2 FQNEAQ. The CDR3 consists of 14 residues. The CDR3, as DNA: TGTGCCAGCAGCTTAGATGTGGGGTGGAATGAGCAGTTCTTC. This sequence encodes CASSLDVGWNEQFF.

The rearrangement links TRBV7-8 to TRBJ2-1; the D gene is possibly TRBD1 (6 bases). Trimming shortened V by 4 bases and J by 7 bases, and 14 bases separated the two germline ends. CDR1 SGHVS and CDR2 FQNEAQ come from the germline V gene. This CDR3 has 14 residues. CDR3 DNA sequence: TGTGCCAGCAGCTCTGGACAGTGGGTGAATGAGCAGTTCTTC. Translated, it gives CASSSGQWVNEQFF.

The chain recombines TRBV7-8 with TRBJ2-6; TRBD1 matches 7 bases. CDR1 is SGHVS and CDR2 is FQNEAQ in the germline V gene. The J segment lost 0 bases and the V segment lost 5 bases, leaving 7 bases of the junction unmatched. CDR3 length: 17 residues. The CDR3 here is CASSPGTASSGANVLTF. Here the CDR3 DNA reads TGTGCCAGCAGCCCAGGGACAGCCTCCTCTGGGGCCAACGTCCTGACTTTC.

Only one count was recorded for this clonotype. V is TRBV19 and J is TRBJ2-6, with no clear D. Germline-derived CDR1 and CDR2 are LNHDA and SQIVND (reference sequence). Trimming left V 1 base short and J 2 bases short, with 6 bases between. The CDR3 consists of 15 residues. The CDR3 DNA sequence: TGTGCCAGTAGTATAGCGGCTCCTGGGGCCAACGTCCTGACTTTC. Amino acid sequence: CASSIAAPGANVLTF.

This clonotype was found a few times. The V gene is TRBV7-9, the J gene TRBJ2-2, with D tentatively TRBD1 (6 bases). Trimming removed 5 bases from V and 3 bases from J, with 19 bases in between. This CDR3 contains 17 residues. Germline CDR1 SEHNR, CDR2 FQNEAQ (reference sequence). CDR3 residues: CASSATGQLTYTGELFF. CDR3 nucleotide sequence: TGTGCCAGCAGCGCAACGGGACAACTGACGTACACCGGGGAGCTGTTTTTT.

V is TRBV2 and J is TRBJ2-1, with D perhaps TRBD2 (5 bases). Germline V gene sequence: CDR1 SNHLY, CDR2 FYNNEI. V dropped 2 bases and J dropped 8 bases, with 16 bases sitting between them. The CDR3 length is 15 residues. This chain's CDR3 is CASSEYETKGYEQFF. DNA for the CDR3: TGTGCCAGCAGTGAATACGAGACTAAGGGTTATGAGCAGTTCTTC.

This clonotype was recorded at least ten times. V is TRBV12-3 or TRBV12-4 and J is TRBJ2-2, with 12 bases fitting TRBD2. The CDR3 runs 17 residues. V dropped 5 bases and J dropped 7; count of bases not matched to a gene: 11. The CDR3 coding sequence is TGTGCCAGCAGTAAGACTAGCGGGGGTCTAGTGTACGGGGAGCTGTTTTTT. This sequence encodes CASSKTSGGLVYGELFF.

The V and J genes are TRBV12-3 or TRBV12-4 and TRBJ1-2; maybe TRBD1 (5 bases). The CDR3 is 13 amino acids. The V end lost 5 bases, the J end lost 6 bases, and 13 bases lay between the germline ends. CDR3 sequence (DNA): TGTGCCAGCAGTCCGAATGCGGGGGATGGCTACACCTTC. It codes for CASSPNAGDGYTF.

This clonotype turned up a few times. The chain has TRBV10-3 and TRBJ2-1; TRBD1 agrees at 8 bases. V was clipped by 6 bases and J by 2 bases; unmatched bases: 3. The germline CDR1 and CDR2 sequences are ENHRY and SYGVKD. The CDR3 covers 14 residues. DNA of the CDR3: TGTGCCATCAGGCCGGGACAGGCCTACAATGAGCAGTTCTTC. Encoded protein: CAIRPGQAYNEQFF.